This is a list of T cell receptor beta chains from one sample in a study of cytomegalovirus exposure and HLA in healthy donors. This table comes from immunoSEQ multiplex PCR, and its TCRdb copy is limited to in-frame clones, with some not included. This table holds over 150,000 clones, 60% to 75% found once. Sequenced sample: PBMCs. These receptors were taken from a man aged 18 to 30 in good health and CMV-seronegative. Each CDR3 is given without its conserved first and last residue.

j_gene	v_gene	CDR3aa
TRBJ2-7	TRBV27	ASSSLTLGASYEQY
TRBJ1-5	TRBV7-8	ASSPMGGFDPPQH
TRBJ1-2	TRBV5-4	ASSLDRQGVGYGYT
TRBJ1-5	TRBV19	ASSDSRDQPQH
TRBJ1-3	TRBV7-8	ASSQVGTWRASGNTIY
TRBJ1-1	TRBV5-1	ASSYTGGSSTEAF
TRBJ2-3	TRBV10-2	ASRILISGGPHSTDTQY
TRBJ1-4	TRBV27	ASSLSSGGGEKLF
TRBJ1-5	TRBV7-9	ASSSIAGGVGQPQH
TRBJ1-2	TRBV2	ASTQSTGRDGYT
TRBJ2-1	TRBV11-3	ASAGQRGGGEQF
TRBJ2-3	TRBV27	ASSPTSGVTDTQY
TRBJ1-5	TRBV19	ASSWDRGSQPQH
TRBJ1-4	TRBV9	ASSVVGQPNEKLF
TRBJ1-3	TRBV27	ASSFTLGNTIY
TRBJ1-6	TRBV4-1	ASSQDYEGRYSPLH
TRBJ2-7	TRBV11-1	ASSLGLAGLNEQY
TRBJ2-4	TRBV5-4	ASSLDKNSQY
TRBJ1-6	TRBV19	ASSIGGSGNSPLH
TRBJ2-4	TRBV29-1	SVESRADSQY
TRBJ1-1	TRBV5-1	ASSVNPGQGTNTEAF
TRBJ2-3	TRBV6-6	ASSFQNTQY
TRBJ1-4	TRBV2	ASSSDRGRKLF
TRBJ2-3	TRBV2	ASSGLAGTDTQY
TRBJ1-3	TRBV10-2	ASSDFRGQVIY
TRBJ2-7	TRBV7-9	SSSFTTLDYYEQY